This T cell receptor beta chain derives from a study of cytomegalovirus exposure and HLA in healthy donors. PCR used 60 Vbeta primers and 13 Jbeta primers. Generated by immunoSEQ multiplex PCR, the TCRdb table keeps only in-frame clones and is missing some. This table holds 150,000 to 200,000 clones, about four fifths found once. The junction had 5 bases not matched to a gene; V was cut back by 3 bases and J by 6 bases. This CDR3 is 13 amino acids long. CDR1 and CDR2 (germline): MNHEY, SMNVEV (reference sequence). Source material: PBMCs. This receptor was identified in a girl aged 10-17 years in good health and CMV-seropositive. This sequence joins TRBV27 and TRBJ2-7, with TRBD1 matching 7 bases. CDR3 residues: CASSLNRGIEQYF. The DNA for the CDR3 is TGTGCCAGCAGTTTGAACAGGGGAATCGAGCAGTACTTC.